This T cell receptor (beta chain) appears in the sequencing data of a study of beta chain features in type 1 diabetes. Study observations and caveats: Patients with Type 1 diabetes showed moderately but significantly shorter TCRB CDR3s in all four CD4+ subsets. Patients showed naive, central memory and Treg TCRB repertoires that appeared more similar than those of healthy donors.

The CDR3 consists of 14 residues. Per the germline V gene, CDR1 is SGHTA and CDR2 is FQGTGA. V lost 2 bases to trimming and J lost 5 bases; unmatched junction nucleotides: 4. Isolated RNA was reverse transcribed in full, so expressed TCRB transcripts were sequenced. Libraries were prepared by immunoSEQ multiplex PCR; TCRdb keeps only in-frame clonotypes and omits some of them. The sample has around 160,000 clones, 7.5% to 9.5% seen once. A note on this clone: The antigen is not known.

Sequencing was carried out using central memory CD4+ T cells from blood. This TCR came from a woman younger than 30 with type 1 diabetes. V usage is TRBV7-3 and J usage is TRBJ1-1; 8 bases fit TRBD1. CDR3 in DNA: TGTGCCAGCAGCTTACAGGGGGCAGATACTGAAGCTTTCTTT. Translated, it gives CASSLQGADTEAFF.